Listed here are 5 T cell receptor beta chains from one sample, sequenced in a study of cytomegalovirus exposure and HLA in healthy donors. The PCR ran on 60 Vbeta and 13 Jbeta primers. Generated by immunoSEQ multiplex PCR, the TCRdb table keeps only in-frame clones and is missing some. Of 150,000 or so clones in the sample, 73% were seen once. Source material: PBMCs. Receptors originate from a woman aged 18 to 35 in good health and CMV-seronegative.

About this clone: Additional DNA sequences in this sample encode the identical CDR3. The chain uses TRBV9 and TRBJ2-1, with a possible D match to TRBD2 (6 bases). This CDR3 is 19 amino acids long. Trimming cost V 0 bases and J 4 bases, with 23 bases left between them. CDR1 and CDR2 (germline): SGDLS, YYNGEE. CDR3 in amino acids: CASSVDPLSTSGLYNEQFF. The DNA for the CDR3 is TGTGCCAGCAGCGTAGACCCTCTCTCGACCAGCGGGCTTTACAATGAGCAGTTCTTC.

Worth noting for this clone: Other nucleotide sequences in the sample specify the same CDR3. This chain uses TRBV18 with TRBJ2-7; perhaps TRBD1 as D (7 bases). CDR1 KGHSH and CDR2 LQKENI come from the germline V gene. The CDR3 has 15 residues. V dropped 2 bases and J dropped 0 bases, with 11 bases sitting between them. The DNA of the CDR3 is TGTGCCAGCTCACCAAGGGGGGACAGCTCCTACGAGCAGTACTTC. It yields the protein CASSPRGDSSYEQYF.

The chain has TRBV4-2 and TRBJ2-3, with 10 bases aligning to TRBD2. The length of the CDR3 is 20 residues. CDR1 LGHNA and CDR2 YNFKEQ come from the germline V gene. The V gene end was trimmed by 1 base and the J gene end by 1 base; junction bases not matched to a gene: 14. Here the CDR3 DNA reads TGTGCCAGCAGCCAAGGGGGGGGGCTAGCGGGGGCCCCTGGCACAGATACGCAGTATTTT. Amino acids: CASSQGGGLAGAPGTDTQYF.

This chain uses TRBV7-2 with TRBJ1-5, with D perhaps matching TRBD1 (5 bases). The V gene's germline CDR1 is SGHTA and CDR2 FQGNSA. The CDR3 runs to 17 residues. Between the trimmed V and J ends, which lost 5 bases and 0 bases, there was a span of 17 bases. The DNA for the CDR3 is TGTGCCAGCAGCCTCAGGGTAGAGAAGAATAGCAATCAGCCCCAGCATTTT. Protein: CASSLRVEKNSNQPQHF.

The rearrangement uses TRBV5-4 and TRBJ2-5, with TRBD2 identical over 7 bases. From germline, CDR1 is SGHNT and CDR2 YYREEE (reference sequence). V trimming: 0 bases; J trimming: 4 bases; junction bases outside the gene matches: 6. The CDR3 runs 15 residues. CDR3 protein: CASSLERGGRETQYF. The DNA for the CDR3 is TGTGCCAGCAGCTTGGAAAGGGGAGGGAGAGAGACCCAGTACTTC.